Each of the 10 T cell receptor beta chains below was sequenced from the same sample in a study of blood T cell repertoires in COVID-19. Only in-frame clones appear in the TCRdb table, and some are missing; sequencing was by immunoSEQ multiplex PCR. Of some 150,000 clones detected, roughly 84% appear once; the ten largest clones hold roughly 2.2%. The sequencing sample was made of peripheral blood. These receptors came from a man aged 70 or older with acute or convalescent COVID-19.

This chain uses TRBV29-1 with TRBJ2-7; D may be TRBD1 (6 bases). The CDR3 totals 9 residues. The germline V gene encodes CDR1 SQVTM and CDR2 ANQGSEA. The CDR3 is CSRANRVLV. In DNA form, the CDR3 reads TGCAGCAGAGCGAACAGGGTTCTCGTC.

V usage is TRBV5-1 and J usage is TRBJ1-4, with 8 bases lining up with TRBD1. Germline CDR1 SGHRS, CDR2 YFSETQ. This CDR3 has 16 residues. V was clipped by 4 bases and J by 7 bases; unmatched bases: 12. The CDR3 loop reads CASSPTQGARAEKLFF. CDR3 sequence (DNA): TGCGCCAGCAGCCCGACCCAGGGGGCGAGGGCTGAAAAACTGTTTTTT.

This clone came up a few times. The CDR3, as DNA: TGTGCCAGCAGCTTAGATCATTCGACTAGCGGGAGGGAGACCAATGAGCAGTTCTTC. This gives the protein CASSLDHSTSGRETNEQFF. The chain carries TRBV11-3 and TRBJ2-1, with TRBD2 identical over 14 bases. CDR1 and CDR2 (germline): SGHNT, YENEEA. This CDR3 is 19 amino acids long. The V gene end was trimmed by 0 bases and the J gene end by 6 bases; junction bases not matched to a gene: 10.

This chain joins TRBV19 and TRBJ2-2, with 8 bases lining up with TRBD2. The CDR3 is 15 amino acids. Germline CDR1 is LNHDA and CDR2 is SQIVND (reference sequence). V shed 6 bases and J 7 bases; nucleotides not matched to a gene: 10. The CDR3 sequence is CASRGASGSNGELFF. The CDR3, as DNA: TGTGCCAGTAGAGGGGCTAGCGGGTCGAACGGGGAGCTGTTTTTT.

The rearrangement links TRBV6-5 to TRBJ2-7, with 8 bases that match TRBD2. This CDR3 contains 15 residues. V lost 6 bases and J lost 1; bases outside the gene matches: 8. Germline CDR1 MNHEY, CDR2 SVGAGI. The CDR3 DNA reads TGTGCCAGCAGGAGGGATAGCGGGAAATCCTACGAGCAGTACTTC. The encoded protein is CASRRDSGKSYEQYF.

This sequence joins TRBV2 and TRBJ2-6, with a weak D call TRBD2 (6 bases). The V end was cut by 8 bases, the J end by 0 bases, with 14 bases between. Per germline, CDR1 SNHLY and CDR2 FYNNEI. The CDR3 contains 16 residues. CDR3 in DNA: TGTGCCAGCGGACGTGGAGGGTACTCTGGGGCCAACGTCCTGACTTTC. Amino acids: CASGRGGYSGANVLTF.

Note on this clone: Other DNA sequences in this specimen translate into the identical CDR3. The J gene is TRBJ1-4, the V gene TRBV3-1 (or the pseudogene TRBV3-2); 9 bases are a match to TRBD1. After removal of 4 bases from V and 8 bases from J, the junction contained 8 bases not matched to a gene. Germline assignment: CDR1 LGHDT and CDR2 YNNKEL (reference sequence). The CDR3 spans 15 residues. The CDR3 sequence: CASSPQGQGGEKLFF. DNA for the CDR3: TGTGCCAGCAGCCCGCAGGGACAGGGTGGGGAAAAACTGTTTTTT.

The rearrangement uses TRBV19 and TRBJ1-1, with D perhaps TRBD1 (5 bases). This CDR3 is built from 14 residues. Germline CDR1 and CDR2: LNHDA and SQIVND (reference sequence). V shed 5 bases and J shed 4 bases, with 14 bases lying between them. CDR3 region: CASSAGPSGTEAFF. The CDR3, as DNA: TGTGCCAGTAGTGCGGGACCCTCGGGCACTGAAGCTTTCTTT.

This chain joins TRBV18 and TRBJ2-7, with 10 bases lining up with TRBD1. The germline V gene has CDR1 KGHSH and CDR2 LQKENI. The CDR3 sequence is 12 residues long. The J segment lost 6 bases and the V segment lost 4 bases, leaving 0 bases of the junction unmatched. The DNA of the CDR3 is TGTGCCAGCTCACGGACAGGGGGCGAGCAGTACTTC. This sequence encodes CASSRTGGEQYF.

This sequence joins TRBV6-5 and TRBJ2-2, with D perhaps TRBD1 (6 bases). The V end was cut by 5 bases, the J end by 5 bases, with 15 bases between. Germline assignment: CDR1 MNHEY and CDR2 SVGAGI. This CDR3 is built from 15 residues. CDR3 sequence reads: CASSQGQFWTGELFF. CDR3 nucleotide sequence: TGTGCCAGCAGTCAGGGACAATTTTGGACCGGGGAGCTGTTTTTT.